This T cell receptor (beta chain) is from a study of T cell responses to AZD1222 COVID-19 vaccine. Findings of the study overall: Researchers took repertoire samples only after the peak T cell response had come. Spike-specific TCRs gained breadth and depth after people received two AZD1222 doses. Only 5 to 7 AZD1222 recipients tested seropositive at baseline. Clonal diversity was possibly underestimated, and white British individuals and females predominated among donors.

Sequencing was performed with immunoSEQ multiplex PCR; in TCRdb, only in-frame clones are kept and a portion is missing. There are 120,000 or so clones in the sample; 90% occur only once, and 4% to 5.5% lies in the top ten. Concerning this clone itself: Antigen: not known.

Trimming removed 0 bases at V and 6 bases at J, with 10 bases between. Germline V lookup: CDR1 MNHEY, CDR2 SVGAGI. The CDR3 contains 14 residues. The chain combines TRBV6-5 with TRBJ2-3, with D perhaps matching TRBD1 (6 bases). This clonotype was sampled from an adult in good health. This sample comprised peripheral blood, obtained on day 0 of MenACWY control vaccination. This chain's CDR3 is CASSYSPGQDTQYF. Here the CDR3 DNA reads TGTGCCAGCAGTTACTCGCCCGGACAGGATACGCAGTATTTT.